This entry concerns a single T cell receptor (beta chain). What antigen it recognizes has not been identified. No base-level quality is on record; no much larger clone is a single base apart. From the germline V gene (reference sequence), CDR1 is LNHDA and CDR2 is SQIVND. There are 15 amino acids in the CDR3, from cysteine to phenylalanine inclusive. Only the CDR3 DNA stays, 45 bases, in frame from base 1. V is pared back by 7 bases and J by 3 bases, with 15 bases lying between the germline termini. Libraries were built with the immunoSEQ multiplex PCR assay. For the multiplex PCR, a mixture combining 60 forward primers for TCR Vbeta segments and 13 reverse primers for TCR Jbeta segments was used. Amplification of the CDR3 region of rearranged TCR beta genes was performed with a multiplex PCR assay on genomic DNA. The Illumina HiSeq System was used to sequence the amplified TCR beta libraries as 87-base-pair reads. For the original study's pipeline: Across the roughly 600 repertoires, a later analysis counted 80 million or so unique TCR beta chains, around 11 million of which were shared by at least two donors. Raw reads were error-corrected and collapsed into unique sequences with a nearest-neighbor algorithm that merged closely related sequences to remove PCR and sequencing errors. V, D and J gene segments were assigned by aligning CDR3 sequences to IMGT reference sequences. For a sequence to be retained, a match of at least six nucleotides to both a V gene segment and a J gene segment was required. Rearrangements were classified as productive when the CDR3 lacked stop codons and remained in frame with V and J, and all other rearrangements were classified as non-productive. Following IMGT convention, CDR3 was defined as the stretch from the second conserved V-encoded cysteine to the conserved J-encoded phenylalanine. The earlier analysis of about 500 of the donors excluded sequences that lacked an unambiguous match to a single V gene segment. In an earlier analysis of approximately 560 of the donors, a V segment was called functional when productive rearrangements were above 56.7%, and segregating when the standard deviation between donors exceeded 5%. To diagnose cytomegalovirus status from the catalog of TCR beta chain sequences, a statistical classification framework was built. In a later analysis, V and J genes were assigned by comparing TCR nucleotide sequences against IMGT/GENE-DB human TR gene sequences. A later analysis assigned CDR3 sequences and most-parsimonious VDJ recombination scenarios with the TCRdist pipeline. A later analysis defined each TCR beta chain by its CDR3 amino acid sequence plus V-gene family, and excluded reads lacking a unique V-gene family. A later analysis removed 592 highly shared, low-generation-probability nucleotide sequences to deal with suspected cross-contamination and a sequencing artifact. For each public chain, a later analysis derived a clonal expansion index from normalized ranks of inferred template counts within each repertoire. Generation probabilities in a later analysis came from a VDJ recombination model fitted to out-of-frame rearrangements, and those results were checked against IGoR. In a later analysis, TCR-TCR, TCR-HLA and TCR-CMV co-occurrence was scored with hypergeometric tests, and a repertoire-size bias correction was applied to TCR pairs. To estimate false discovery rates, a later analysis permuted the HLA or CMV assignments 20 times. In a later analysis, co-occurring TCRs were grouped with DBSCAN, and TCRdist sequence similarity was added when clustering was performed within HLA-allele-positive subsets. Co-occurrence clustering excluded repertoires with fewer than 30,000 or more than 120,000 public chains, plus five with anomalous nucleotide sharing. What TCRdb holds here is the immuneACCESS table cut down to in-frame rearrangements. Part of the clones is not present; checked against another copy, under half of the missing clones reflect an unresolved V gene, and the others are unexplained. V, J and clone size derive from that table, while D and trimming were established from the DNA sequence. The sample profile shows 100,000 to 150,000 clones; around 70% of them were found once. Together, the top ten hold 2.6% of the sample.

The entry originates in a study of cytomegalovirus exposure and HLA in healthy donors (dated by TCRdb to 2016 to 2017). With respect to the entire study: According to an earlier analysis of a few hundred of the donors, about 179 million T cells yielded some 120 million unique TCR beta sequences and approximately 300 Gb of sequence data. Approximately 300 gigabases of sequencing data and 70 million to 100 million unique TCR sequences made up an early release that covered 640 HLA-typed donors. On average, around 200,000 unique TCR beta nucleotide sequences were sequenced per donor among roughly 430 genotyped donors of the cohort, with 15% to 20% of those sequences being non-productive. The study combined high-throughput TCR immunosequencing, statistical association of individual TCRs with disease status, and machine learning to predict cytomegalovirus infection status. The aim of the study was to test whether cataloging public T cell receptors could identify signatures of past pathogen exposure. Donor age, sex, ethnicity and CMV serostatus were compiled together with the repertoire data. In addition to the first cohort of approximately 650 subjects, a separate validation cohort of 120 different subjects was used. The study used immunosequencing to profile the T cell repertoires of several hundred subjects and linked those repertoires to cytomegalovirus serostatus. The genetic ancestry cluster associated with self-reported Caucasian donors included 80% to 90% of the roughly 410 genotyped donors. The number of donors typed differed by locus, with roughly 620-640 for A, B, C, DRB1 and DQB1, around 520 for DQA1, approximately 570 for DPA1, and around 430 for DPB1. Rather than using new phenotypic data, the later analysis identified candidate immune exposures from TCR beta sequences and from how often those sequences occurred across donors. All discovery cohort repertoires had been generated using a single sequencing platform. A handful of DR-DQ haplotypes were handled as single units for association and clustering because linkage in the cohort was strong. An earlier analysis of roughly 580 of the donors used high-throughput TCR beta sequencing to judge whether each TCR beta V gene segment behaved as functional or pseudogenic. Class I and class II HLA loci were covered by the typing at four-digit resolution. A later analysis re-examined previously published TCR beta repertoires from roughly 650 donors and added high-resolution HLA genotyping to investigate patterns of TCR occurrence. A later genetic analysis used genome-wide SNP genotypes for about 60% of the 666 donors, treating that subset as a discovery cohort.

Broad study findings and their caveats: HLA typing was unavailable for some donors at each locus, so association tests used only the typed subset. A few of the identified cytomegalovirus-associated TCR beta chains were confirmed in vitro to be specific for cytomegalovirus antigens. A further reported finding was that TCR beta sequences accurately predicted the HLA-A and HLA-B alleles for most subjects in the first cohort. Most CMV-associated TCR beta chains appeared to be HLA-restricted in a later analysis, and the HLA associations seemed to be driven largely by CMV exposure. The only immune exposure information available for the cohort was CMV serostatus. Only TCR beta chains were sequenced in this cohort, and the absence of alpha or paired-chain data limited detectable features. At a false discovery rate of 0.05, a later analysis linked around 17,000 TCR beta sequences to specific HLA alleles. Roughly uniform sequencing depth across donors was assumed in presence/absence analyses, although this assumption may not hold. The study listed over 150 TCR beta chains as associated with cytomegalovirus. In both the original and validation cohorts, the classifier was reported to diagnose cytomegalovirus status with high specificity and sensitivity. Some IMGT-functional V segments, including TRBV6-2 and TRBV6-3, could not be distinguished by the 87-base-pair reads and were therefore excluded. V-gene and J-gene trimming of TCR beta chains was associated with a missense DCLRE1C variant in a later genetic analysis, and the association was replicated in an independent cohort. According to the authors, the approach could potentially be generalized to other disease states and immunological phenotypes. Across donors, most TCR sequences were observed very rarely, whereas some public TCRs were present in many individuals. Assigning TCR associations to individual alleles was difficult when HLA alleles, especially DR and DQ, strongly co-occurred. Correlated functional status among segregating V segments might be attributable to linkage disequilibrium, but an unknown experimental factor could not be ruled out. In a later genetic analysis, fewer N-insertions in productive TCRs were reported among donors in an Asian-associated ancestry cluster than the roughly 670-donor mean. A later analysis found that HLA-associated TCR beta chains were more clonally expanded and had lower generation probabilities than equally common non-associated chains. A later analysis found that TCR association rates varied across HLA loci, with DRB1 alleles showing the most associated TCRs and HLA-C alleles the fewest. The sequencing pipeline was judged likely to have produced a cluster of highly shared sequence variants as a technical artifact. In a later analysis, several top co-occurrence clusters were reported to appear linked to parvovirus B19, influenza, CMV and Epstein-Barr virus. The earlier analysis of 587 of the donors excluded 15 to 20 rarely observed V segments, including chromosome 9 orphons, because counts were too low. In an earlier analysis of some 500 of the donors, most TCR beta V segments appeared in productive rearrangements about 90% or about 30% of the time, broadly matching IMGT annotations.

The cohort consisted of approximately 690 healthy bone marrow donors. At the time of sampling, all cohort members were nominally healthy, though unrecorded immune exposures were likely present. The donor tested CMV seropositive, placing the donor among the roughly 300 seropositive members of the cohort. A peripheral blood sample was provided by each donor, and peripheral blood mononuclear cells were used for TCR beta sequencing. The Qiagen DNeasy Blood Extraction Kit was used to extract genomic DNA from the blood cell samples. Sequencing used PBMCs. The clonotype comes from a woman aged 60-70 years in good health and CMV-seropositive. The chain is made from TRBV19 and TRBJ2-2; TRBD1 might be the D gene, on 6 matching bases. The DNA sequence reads TGTGCCAGTAACCCGAGGGGGTTGGACACCGGGGAGCTGTTTTTT. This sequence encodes CASNPRGLDTGELFF.